This entry describes one T cell receptor (beta chain). The antigen remains unidentified. The PCR employed 60 Vbeta primers together with 13 Jbeta primers. Sequencing was performed with immunoSEQ multiplex PCR; in TCRdb, only in-frame clones are kept and a portion is missing. This listing includes some 110,000 clones. Trimming removed 5 bases at V and 1 base at J, with 3 bases between. The CDR3 runs 11 residues. The V gene's germline CDR1 is SEHNR and CDR2 FQNEAQ (reference sequence). The data derive from a study of cytomegalovirus exposure and HLA in healthy donors. Overall study results and limits: Some TCR beta chains (more than 150 of them) were listed as cytomegalovirus-associated. Donor immune exposure was known only as CMV serostatus. Common viral pathogens (according to a later analysis) appeared linked to several of the most significant clusters. Association of a missense DCLRE1C variant with TCR beta V- and J-gene trimming was reported in a later analysis.

Sequencing was performed on PBMCs. This TCR was recovered from a man in his forties in good health and CMV-seronegative. The J gene is TRBJ2-7, the V gene TRBV7-9; D not resolved. CDR3: CASSESYEQYF. CDR3 bases: TGTGCCAGCAGCGAGTCCTACGAGCAGTACTTC.